These T cell receptor beta chains were read from a single sample in a study of blood T cell repertoires in COVID-19. The table came from immunoSEQ multiplex PCR; TCRdb's copy has only in-frame clones and leaves some out. Seen here are around 230,000 clones, 83% observed once, and the top ten hold about 2.3%. What was sequenced was peripheral blood. These receptors all come from a woman in her thirties or forties with active or convalescent COVID-19. Both conserved end residues are part of each CDR3.

V gene	CDR3 protein
TRBV6-5	CASSYAGLRNSPLHF
TRBV7-8	CASSIHREAEAFF
TRBV2	CASSQQGIGGQPQHF
TRBV7-2	CASSSTLIPNYGYTF
TRBV30	CAWSLGPYEQYF
TRBV3-1/TRBV3-2	CASSWTSRQEAQYF
TRBV19	CASSMDRGSRNGYTF
TRBV2	CASRRDRGTEAFF
TRBV7-9	CASSSGQSFLYEQYF
TRBV6-5	CASSYSPSGSLHEQYF
TRBV6-2/TRBV6-3	CASSLGGGLSYEQYF
TRBV6-5	CASRTGGYSNQPQHF
TRBV24-1	CATSDSRTGGSYGYTF
TRBV6-2/TRBV6-3	CASSYSGRGVYQPQHF
TRBV19	CASSPRTGPYTEAFF
TRBV24-1	CATSDPGTSGASSYNEQFF
TRBV5-1	CASSPLPGDYGYTF
TRBV14	CASSLVRNNEQFF
TRBV24-1	CATSDFTPTSGSSSNEQFF
TRBV29-1	CSVLKDREKLFF
TRBV24-1	CATSDPGLAGSQYF
TRBV6-1	CASSEGAGGPKTQYF
TRBV6-2/TRBV6-3	CASSPTGDGFYGYTF
TRBV5-1	CASRQGVNTEAFF
TRBV18	CASSTGQGRGLNTEAFF
TRBV4-1	CASSQGTRSYPGELFF
TRBV2	CASRPRQGTYEQYF
TRBV23-1	CASRLTLLGTESPNEQFF
TRBV27	CASSLSPETSGENYEQYF
TRBV7-9	CASSSLADSSYNEQFF
TRBV27	CASSLTGGYGILTDTQYF
TRBV7-9	CASSLSGAYYGYTF
TRBV30	CAWKTSGGYEQYF
TRBV7-8	CASSFKEGLAEYNEQFF
TRBV2	CASSERAGRAYEQYF
TRBV3-1/TRBV3-2	CASSPPGGVYTGELFF
TRBV19	CASNSEGASIYEQYF
TRBV6-5	CASGDSSYEQYF
TRBV6-5	CASSLRGQRGQPQHF
TRBV29-1	CSVEEYRGLSTNEKLFF
TRBV28	CASSLGDRVSGYTF